These 16 T cell receptor beta chains were sequenced from one sample in a study of T cells expressing NK-cell markers. From the 5' RACE reads, TCRdb lists one entry per CDR3 protein and no DNA. The sample has roughly 180,000 distinct CDR3 sequences. Sequenced input: blood T cells: a sorted CD56 or NKG2C T cell subset, CD4+ or CD8+ T cells, or bulk PBMC T cells (not recorded which). Receptor source: a man aged 18-70 years in good health.

The rearrangement joins TRBV2 to TRBJ2-3; TCRdb's D call, TRBD2, is unchecked because there is no DNA. The CDR3 consists of 17 residues. In germline, CDR1 is SNHLY, CDR2 FYNNEI. The CDR3: CASSPPAVGDLVLAQYF.

The chain combines TRBV4-2 with TRBJ2-3; with no DNA, the TCRdb D assignment of TRBD1 cannot be verified. The CDR3 totals 16 residues. The V gene's germline CDR1 is LGHNA and CDR2 YNFKEQ. The CDR3 protein is CASSQDGRGRSDTQYF.

This rearrangement joins TRBV5-1 to TRBJ2-7; there is no DNA to check the TCRdb D call of TRBD2. The CDR3 is 14 residues long. Germline CDR1 and CDR2: SGHRS and YFSETQ. CDR3 sequence reads: CASSYRLAGNEQYF.

The V and J genes are TRBV3-1 and TRBJ2-1; with no DNA, the TCRdb D assignment of TRBD2 cannot be verified. The CDR3 contains 19 residues. CDR1 and CDR2 (germline): LGHDT, YNNKEL (reference sequence). CDR3 amino acids: CASSPHVLTSGRGYNEQFF.

The chain carries TRBV7-6 and TRBJ2-3; TCRdb's D call of TRBD2 is untestable without DNA. The CDR3 runs to 14 residues. Germline V gene data show CDR1 as SGHVS and CDR2 as FNYEAQ. The CDR3 is CASSQLAGADTQYF. The variable domain in full, completed from reference TRBV7-6 and TRBJ2-3, reads GAGVSQSPRYKVTKRGQDVALRCDPISGHVSLYWYRQALGQGPEFLTYFNYEAQQDKSGLPNDRFSAERPEGSISTLTIQRTEQRDSAMYRCASSQLAGADTQYFGPGTRLTVL.

The V gene is TRBV29-1, the J gene TRBJ2-7; TCRdb lists TRBD2, though no DNA is available to test this call. This CDR3 comprises 13 residues. Germline assignment: CDR1 SQVTM and CDR2 ANQGSEA. CDR3 residues: CSVVGPSSYEQYF.

The J gene is TRBJ2-5, the V gene TRBV7-8; as DNA is missing, the TRBD2 call by TCRdb cannot be tested. CDR3 length: 17 residues. CDR1 and CDR2 from the germline V gene are SGHVS and FQNEAQ. This CDR3 is CASNKNGAGEHQETQYF.

The genes are TRBV6-1 and TRBJ1-5; TCRdb's D gene call, TRBD1, goes unchecked for lack of DNA. Germline lookup yields CDR1 MNHNS and CDR2 SASEGT. This CDR3 is built from 14 residues. CDR3 sequence reads: CASSERTGGKPQHF.

This chain's CDR3 is CASGGGVNTGELFF. The chain is built from TRBV13 and TRBJ2-2; TCRdb's assignment of TRBD2 cannot be checked, as there is no DNA. CDR3 length: 14 amino acids. Germline V lookup: CDR1 PRHDT, CDR2 FYEKMQ (reference sequence).

The rearrangement links TRBV4-1 to TRBJ2-5; TCRdb's D gene call, TRBD2, goes unchecked for lack of DNA. Germline CDR1 reads MGHRA; CDR2 reads YSYEKL. CDR3 size: 18 residues. CDR3 protein: CASSQAASGGLTQETQYF.

The gene calls are TRBV6-1 and TRBJ2-7; TCRdb proposes TRBD1, but this gene call is untestable without DNA. Germline lookup yields CDR1 MNHNS and CDR2 SASEGT. This CDR3 has 15 amino acids. This CDR3 reads CASSGPGQKSYEQYF.

This sequence joins TRBV6-1 and TRBJ2-2; the TCRdb call, TRBD1, lacks DNA for checking. Germline CDR1 and CDR2: MNHNS and SASEGT. This CDR3 contains 15 residues. CDR3 in amino acids: CASGQGPSDTGELFF.

The gene calls are TRBV5-1 and TRBJ2-1; there is no DNA to check the TCRdb D call of TRBD2. CDR3 length: 15 residues. The germline V gene encodes CDR1 SGHRS and CDR2 YFSETQ. The CDR3 sequence is CASSATSGGYNEQFF.

The genes are TRBV6-1 and TRBJ2-6; TCRdb lists TRBD1, though no DNA is available to test this call. This CDR3 is built from 18 residues. Germline values: CDR1 MNHNS, CDR2 SASEGT. The chain's CDR3 is CASSPGQEIYSGANVLTF.

The chain recombines TRBV5-6 with TRBJ2-3. The germline CDR1 and CDR2 sequences are SGHDT and YYEEEE. The CDR3 has 15 amino acids. The CDR3 loop reads CASSGPSDGTDTQYF.

This sequence joins TRBV2 and TRBJ2-5; TCRdb outputs TRBD2, but without DNA this stays unchecked. The CDR3 has 16 amino acids. Germline V CDR1 and CDR2: SNHLY, FYNNEI. The CDR3 sequence is CASSESSRGVQETQYF.